Here is one TCR beta chain with its context. Its antigen is not yet known. Base qualities are not recorded, but no much larger clone differs from it by a single base. Taken from the germline V gene, the CDR1 and CDR2 loops are KGHSH and LQKENI. From cysteine to phenylalanine, the CDR3 is 15 amino acids long. Only the CDR3 DNA stays, 45 bases, in frame from base 1. Clipping removes 3 bases from V and 3 bases from J, with 3 as the unmatched junction base count. The data originate from a study of T cell responses to AZD1222 COVID-19 vaccine (dated by TCRdb to about 2021). Notes on the research overall: AZD1222 recipients with second doses at about 4 weeks or about 12 weeks were pooled, because spike-specific TCR depth and breadth did not differ between schedules. Trial participants were enrolled by age into subgroups of 18-55, 56-69 and 70-plus years, and about 150, 27 and 61 TCR-sequenced participants, respectively, were included in these subgroups. A total of 240 or so trial participants underwent TCR sequencing, of whom about 200 had received two doses of AZD1222 and roughly 26 had received two doses of the MenACWY control vaccine.

What the study reported, not specific to this receptor: CD4 TCRs associated with the vaccine covered the entire spike protein, and the dominant responses were in regions 160-218 and 743-854. After two AZD1222 doses, both the breadth and the depth of spike-specific TCRs were significantly higher than at day 0 and than in MenACWY recipients. The 56-69-year group was small, and its depth increase did not reach significance, likely because of low power. Participants were mostly white British, with more females than males. The authors suggested clonal diversity may have been underestimated. No day 14 peak-response samples were available, so repertoires were characterized only after the peak T cell response. Only six or seven AZD1222 recipients were SARS-CoV-2 seropositive at baseline, limiting conclusions about previously exposed vaccinees. Epitopes outside the regions mutated in the B.1.351 and B.1.1.7 variants were reportedly recognized by nearly half of the unique spike-specific TCRs.

The CDR3 regions of human TCRbeta chains were analyzed by immunosequencing. The source study handled its data this way. TCRs in the repertoires were matched against a reference library of SARS-CoV-2-specific TCRs that had been generated with the MIRA antigen-specificity platform. Breadth meant the fraction of unique TCRs that were SARS-CoV-2-associated, whereas depth meant the fraction of total T cells that were SARS-CoV-2-associated. Using the MIRA data, each spike-specific TCR was assigned both to the spike region to which the TCR was reactive and to a CD4 or CD8 class. Log10-transformed breadth and depth values were compared by one-way ANOVA with Sidak's multiple comparisons tests. In its TCRdb copy, this immuneACCESS table keeps in-frame sequences only and misses some clones. Where compared with another copy, unresolved V genes explain less than half of these, and the others have no known cause. From that table come the V and J calls and clone size; the DNA was used to work out D and trimming. The sample records nearly 110,000 clones, about 90% of which are singletons. The ten largest clones capture approximately 5% of the sample.

The sample's time point, from its label and the paper: baseline before first vaccination. The vaccinee samples were drawn from two UK trials, COV001 and COV002, one of which was a single-blind randomized controlled phase 2/3 trial testing AZD1222 (ChAdOx1 nCoV-19) in healthy adults. For TCRbeta chain sequencing, PBMC samples were collected from trial participants at day 0 and at day 28 after the second dose. Sequenced here: peripheral blood, sampled on day 0 of AZD1222 vaccination. This clonotype was sampled from an adult in good health. The rearranged chain carries TRBV18 and TRBJ2-1; 9 central nucleotides agree with TRBD2. CDR3 region: CASSPNSGSYNEQFF. The bases read TGTGCCAGCTCACCGAATAGCGGGAGCTACAATGAGCAGTTCTTC. The CDR3, completed at both ends by the reference TRBV18 and TRBJ2-1 genes, gives the full variable domain NAGVMQNPRHLVRRRGQEARLRCSPMKGHSHVYWYRQLPEEGLKFMVYLQKENIIDESGMPKERFSAEFPKEGPSILRIQQVVRGDSAAYFCASSPNSGSYNEQFFGPGTRLTVL.